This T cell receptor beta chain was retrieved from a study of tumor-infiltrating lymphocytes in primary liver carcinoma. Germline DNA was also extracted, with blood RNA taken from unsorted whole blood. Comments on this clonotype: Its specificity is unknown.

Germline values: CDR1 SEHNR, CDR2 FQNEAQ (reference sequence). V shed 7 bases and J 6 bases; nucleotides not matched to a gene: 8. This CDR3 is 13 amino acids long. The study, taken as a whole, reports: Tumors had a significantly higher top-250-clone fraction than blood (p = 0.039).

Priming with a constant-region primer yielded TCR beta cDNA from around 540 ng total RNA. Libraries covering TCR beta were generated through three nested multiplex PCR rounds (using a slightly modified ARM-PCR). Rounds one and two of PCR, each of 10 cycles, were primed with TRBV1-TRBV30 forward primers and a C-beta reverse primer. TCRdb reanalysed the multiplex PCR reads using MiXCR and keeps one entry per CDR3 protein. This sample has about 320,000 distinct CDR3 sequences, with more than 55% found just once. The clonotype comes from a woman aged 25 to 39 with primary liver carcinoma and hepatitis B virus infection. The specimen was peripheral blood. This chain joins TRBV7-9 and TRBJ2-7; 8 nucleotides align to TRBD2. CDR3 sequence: CASNRGGVAEQYF. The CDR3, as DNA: TGTGCCAGCAATCGGGGGGGGGTAGCCGAGCAGTACTTC. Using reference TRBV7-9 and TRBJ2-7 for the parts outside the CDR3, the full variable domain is DTGVSQNPRHKITKRGQNVTFRCDPISEHNRLYWYRQTLGQGPEFLTYFQNEAQLEKSRLLSDRFSAERPKGSFSTLEIQRTEQGDSAMYLCASNRGGVAEQYFGPGTRLTVT.